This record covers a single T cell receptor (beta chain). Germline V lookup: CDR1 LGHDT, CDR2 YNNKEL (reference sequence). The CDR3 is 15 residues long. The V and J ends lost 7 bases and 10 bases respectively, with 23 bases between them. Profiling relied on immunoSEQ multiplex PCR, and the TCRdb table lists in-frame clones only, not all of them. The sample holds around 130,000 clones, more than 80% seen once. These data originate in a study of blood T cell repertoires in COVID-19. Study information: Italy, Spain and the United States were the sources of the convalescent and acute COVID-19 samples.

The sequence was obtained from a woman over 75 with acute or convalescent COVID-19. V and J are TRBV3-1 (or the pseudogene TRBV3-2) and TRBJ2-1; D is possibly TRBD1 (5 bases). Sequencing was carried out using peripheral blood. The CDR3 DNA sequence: TGTGCCAGCATCCGCAGGGCCCTGCTTTTTGAGGAGCAGTTCTTC. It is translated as CASIRRALLFEEQFF.